The clone carrying this T cell receptor (beta chain) was seen a few times. The data belong to a study of blood T cell repertoires in COVID-19. Study in general: Collection of acute and convalescent COVID-19 samples took place in the United States, Italy and Spain. Nucleic acid was either cDNA or gDNA, and it came from T cells, B-cell-depleted T cells, or PBMCs.

The CDR3 is 16 residues long. The junction had 11 bases not matched to a gene; V was cut back by 4 bases and J by 2 bases. In germline, CDR1 is SGHRS, CDR2 YFSETQ. Original data processing: Reference gene primer amplification yielded estimated nucleated cell counts. TCRdb's table, derived via immunoSEQ multiplex PCR, lists solely in-frame clones and lacks some. The V and J calls and clone size were taken over from that table, and D and trimming were inferred from the DNA. Here the sample spans about 29,000 clones, 84% being singletons. The TCR sequence derives from a man older than 75 with active COVID-19. Material: peripheral blood. The chain combines TRBV5-1 with TRBJ1-2; 7 bases match TRBD1. CDR3 sequence: CASSPGTASGNYGYTF. CDR3 DNA: TGCGCCAGCAGCCCCGGGACAGCCTCGGGAAACTATGGCTACACCTTC.